The clone carrying this TCR beta chain was picked up many times. Its specificity is unknown. The entry originates in a study of cytomegalovirus exposure and HLA in healthy donors. Study information: The same platform used for the 650 to 850 first-cohort repertoires was also used for the 120 or so validation repertoires, as a later analysis reported.

The table came from immunoSEQ multiplex PCR; TCRdb's copy has only in-frame clones and leaves some out. The data contain 100,000 to 150,000 clones, roughly 87% of them singletons. Broader study findings: Generally TCR sequences proved uncommon, though certain public TCRs appeared in numerous donors. Subsequent analysis of the roughly 120 validation repertoires found a tendency for first-cohort TCR clusters to co-occur. Confirmation in vitro established that a few CMV-associated chains were specific for CMV antigens.

The CDR3 sequence is 14 residues long. CDR1 and CDR2 (germline): SGHNT, YYREEE (reference sequence). After removal of 4 bases from V and 3 bases from J, the junction contained 4 bases not matched to a gene. This chain connects TRBV5-4 to TRBJ2-5, with 9 bases lining up with TRBD1. This TCR derives from a woman aged 18-30 years in good health and CMV-seronegative. Input material: PBMCs. CDR3 bases: TGTGCCAGCAGCCAACAGGGGGCTGAAGAGACCCAGTACTTC. It encodes CASSQQGAEETQYF.